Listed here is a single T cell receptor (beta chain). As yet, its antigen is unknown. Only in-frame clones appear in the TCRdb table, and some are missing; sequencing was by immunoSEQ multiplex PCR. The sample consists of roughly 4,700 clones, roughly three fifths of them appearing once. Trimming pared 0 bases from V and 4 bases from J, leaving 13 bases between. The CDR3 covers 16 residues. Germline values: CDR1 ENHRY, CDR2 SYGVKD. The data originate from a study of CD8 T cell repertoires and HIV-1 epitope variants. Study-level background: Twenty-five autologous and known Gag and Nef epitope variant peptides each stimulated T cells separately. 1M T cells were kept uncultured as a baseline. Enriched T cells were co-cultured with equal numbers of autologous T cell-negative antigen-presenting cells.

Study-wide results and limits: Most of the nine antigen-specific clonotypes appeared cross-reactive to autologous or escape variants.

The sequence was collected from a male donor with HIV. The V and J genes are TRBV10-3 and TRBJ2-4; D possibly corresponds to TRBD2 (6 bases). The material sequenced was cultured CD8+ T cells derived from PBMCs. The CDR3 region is CAISESTGTAKNIQYF. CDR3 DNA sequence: TGTGCCATCAGTGAGTCGACCGGGACTGCTAAAAACATTCAGTACTTC.